These 32 T cell receptor beta chains were sequenced from one sample in a study of human T cells and chemical hapten exposure. Using its own MiXCR run on the RACE reads, TCRdb lists one record per CDR3 protein. The sample lists about 300,000 distinct CDR3 sequences, over 5% occurring once. Time point specified: pre-sensitization, week 0. Indicated treatment: therapeutic diphenylcyclopropenone sensitization with weekly scalp DPC. Sequences were derived from whole blood, sampled in connection with sensitization to the hapten diphenylcyclopropenone (DPC). The receptor source for this set is a woman in her late teens or twenties with alopecia areata. Some clones in this sample may be carry-over from other donors' samples.

This clonotype was recorded many times. The chain is built from TRBV3-1 and TRBJ1-2, with a tentative D call TRBD1 (5 bases). The CDR3 extends over 13 amino acids. Trimming took off 7 bases at V and 3 bases at J, with 12 bases between the two ends. The V gene's germline CDR1 is LGHDT and CDR2 YNNKEL (reference sequence). In DNA, the CDR3 is TGTGCCAGCAACTGGGGCAGGGACTATGGCTACACCTTC. Translation gives CASNWGRDYGYTF.

The chain employs TRBV12-3 or TRBV12-4 and TRBJ2-1, with D possibly TRBD2 on 5 matching bases. This CDR3 region has 15 residues. Between the trimmed V and J ends, which lost 3 bases and 5 bases, there was a span of 14 bases. CDR3 residues: CASSFPDSRDNEQFF. The CDR3 DNA sequence: TGTGCCAGCAGTTTCCCAGATTCGAGGGACAATGAGCAGTTCTTC.

This clonotype was recorded at least ten times. J is TRBJ1-1 and V is TRBV7-8; weak D call: TRBD1 (5 bases). This CDR3 region has 12 residues. The V end lost 6 bases, the J end lost 10 bases, and 15 bases lay between the germline ends. Germline V gene sequence: CDR1 SGHVS, CDR2 FQNEAQ. In DNA, the CDR3 is TGTGCCAGCAGTCACGGGGCCACTAGAGCTTTCTTT. Protein: CASSHGATRAFF.

This clonotype was counted a few times. The J gene is TRBJ1-3, the V gene TRBV5-6; the D gene is possibly TRBD1 (5 bases). The CDR3 runs 14 residues. V was shortened by 0 bases and J by 4 bases, with 8 bases between the two germline ends. The germline gives CDR1 SGHDT, CDR2 YYEEEE. The CDR3 loop reads CASSLEGLGNTIYF. In DNA form, the CDR3 reads TGTGCCAGCAGCTTGGAGGGGCTCGGAAACACCATATATTTT.

DNA of the CDR3: TGTGCCAGCAATTCCAGGGCAGGGAGCTCCTACGAGCAGTACTTC. Encoded protein: CASNSRAGSSYEQYF. J is TRBJ2-7 and V is TRBV6-1; either TRBD1 or TRBD2 may fit D (5 bases each). Germline CDR1 and CDR2: MNHNS and SASEGT. The ends were cut back, 7 bases at V and 0 bases at J, with 16 bases in the middle. There are 15 residues in the CDR3.

This clonotype occurred a few times. The J gene is TRBJ2-5, the V gene TRBV27; no reliable D call. Germline V gives CDR1 MNHEY, CDR2 SMNVEV (reference sequence). The CDR3 runs 13 residues. V was shortened by 3 bases and J by 5 bases, with 10 bases between the two germline ends. The CDR3 loop reads CASSFGSGETQYF. The DNA of the CDR3 is TGTGCCAGCAGTTTCGGGTCCGGCGAGACCCAGTACTTC.

In this sample, this clonotype turned up many times. The rearrangement joins TRBV27 to TRBJ1-5; a possible D gene is TRBD1 (6 bases). This CDR3 is built from 16 residues. The germline gives CDR1 MNHEY, CDR2 SMNVEV (reference sequence). V was pared by 6 bases and J by 1 base, with 16 bases between. The CDR3 spells CASRDREDSSNQPQHF. In nucleotides, the CDR3 is TGTGCCAGCAGAGACCGAGAGGACAGCAGCAATCAGCCCCAGCATTTT.

The chain combines TRBV20-1 with TRBJ2-3; 10 nucleotides agree with TRBD2. V shed 4 bases and J 3 bases; nucleotides not matched to a gene: 13. Germline lookup yields CDR1 DFQATT and CDR2 SNEGSKA (reference sequence). This CDR3 has 17 residues. The DNA for the CDR3 is TGCAGTGCTAAAGTGGAGAGGACTAGCGGACTTACAGATACGCAGTATTTT. Translated, it gives CSAKVERTSGLTDTQYF.

This clonotype turned up a few times. This chain joins TRBV7-9 and TRBJ1-3; tentative D call: TRBD1 (5 bases). The CDR3 covers 15 residues. Per the germline V gene, CDR1 is SEHNR and CDR2 is FQNEAQ (reference sequence). Deletions cut 5 bases from V and 0 bases from J, with 11 bases between. This chain's CDR3 is CASSDDRSSGNTIYF. CDR3 bases: TGTGCCAGCAGCGACGACAGAAGCTCTGGAAACACCATATATTTT.

This clonotype was recorded many times. The V call is TRBV27, the J call TRBJ1-5; D uncertain. Per the germline V gene, CDR1 is MNHEY and CDR2 is SMNVEV (reference sequence). The CDR3 is made up of 17 amino acids. The V end was cut by 8 bases, the J end by 2 bases, with 22 bases between. The CDR3 nucleotides are TGTGCCAGCCTCCCGCGGGCTCCTGGTTTGGGCAATCAGCCCCAGCATTTT. As protein: CASLPRAPGLGNQPQHF.

In this sample, this clonotype turned up a few times. The V and J genes are TRBV5-1 and TRBJ1-4, with D hard to call. V lost 0 bases to trimming and J lost 8 bases, with 11 bases between them. Germline V gene lookup returns CDR1 SGHRS and CDR2 YFSETQ. This CDR3 contains 14 residues. This chain's CDR3 is CASSLDLLSEKLFF. The DNA of the CDR3 is TGCGCCAGCAGCTTGGACCTTCTAAGCGAAAAACTGTTTTTT.

The V gene is TRBV11-1, the J gene TRBJ2-3; D may correspond to TRBD1 or TRBD2 (5 bases each). V was clipped by 6 bases and J by 0 bases, with 22 bases between them. This CDR3 region has 18 residues. Germline V gene lookup returns CDR1 SGHAT and CDR2 FQDESV (reference sequence). CDR3 bases: TGTGCCAGCAGACCATCCCTCGGCCGGGACGGAAGCACAGATACGCAGTATTTT. Its protein is CASRPSLGRDGSTDTQYF.

In this sample, this clonotype turned up a few times. The chain couples TRBV4-3 to TRBJ1-6, with 8 bases fitting TRBD1. Germline CDR1 and CDR2: LGHNA and YSLEER. V dropped 0 bases and J dropped 7; count of bases not matched to a gene: 2. The CDR3 contains 15 residues. In nucleotides, the CDR3 is TGCGCCAGCAGCCAAGATAGGACAGGGAATTCACCCCTCCACTTT. Its protein product is CASSQDRTGNSPLHF.

The rearrangement links TRBV4-1 to TRBJ2-7; the D gene is possibly TRBD1 (6 bases). The CDR3 loop spans 16 amino acids. Per germline, CDR1 MGHRA and CDR2 YSYEKL. V was pared by 1 base and J by 5 bases, with 18 bases between. CDR3 in DNA: TGCGCCAGCAGCCAAGGGCCCACAGGGCCCCAGGACGAGCAGTACTTC. Translation: CASSQGPTGPQDEQYF.

There are a few counts of this clonotype. The chain has TRBV14 and TRBJ2-3; TRBD1 or TRBD2 may be the D gene (5 bases each). Germline CDR1 SGHDN, CDR2 FVKESK. V was cut by 0 bases and J by 2 bases, with 12 bases left in between. The CDR3 is 16 amino acids. CDR3 residues: CASSQDPSGATDTQYF. Written as DNA, the CDR3 is TGTGCCAGCAGCCAAGATCCCTCCGGGGCCACAGATACGCAGTATTTT.

The chain combines TRBV6-2 or TRBV6-3 with TRBJ1-1; 7 positions match TRBD1. CDR3 length equals 15 residues. After removal of 1 base from V and 3 bases from J, the junction contained 5 bases not matched to a gene. Per germline, CDR1 MNHEY and CDR2 SVGEGT. CDR3 sequence: CASSYWDSSDTEAFF. Here the CDR3 DNA reads TGTGCCAGCAGTTACTGGGACAGTTCGGACACTGAAGCTTTCTTT.

The V and J genes are TRBV7-6 and TRBJ2-7, with D possibly being TRBD2 (6 bases). V was cut by 4 bases and J by 3 bases, with 16 bases left in between. Germline CDR1 reads SGHVS; CDR2 reads FNYEAQ. The CDR3 runs to 15 residues. In DNA form, the CDR3 reads TGTGCCAGCAGCTCGGGAGCAAACAAATTCTACGAGCAGTACTTC. It encodes CASSSGANKFYEQYF.

This clonotype was seen repeatedly, ten times or more. V is TRBV12-3 or TRBV12-4 and J is TRBJ1-1; 7 positions match TRBD1. This CDR3 comprises 15 residues. Trimming cost V 5 bases and J 0 bases; bases outside gene matches: 6. CDR3 in DNA: TGTGCCAGCAGTGGACAGGACTTTATGAACACTGAAGCTTTCTTT. Translated, it gives CASSGQDFMNTEAFF.

This clonotype was seen repeatedly, ten times or more. The junction and the germline gene differ at one end; a read error may be behind it. The chain uses TRBV7-9 and TRBJ1-2; D call uncertain. CDR1 and CDR2 from the germline V gene are SEHNR and FQNEAQ (reference sequence). This CDR3 has 20 residues. CDR3 DNA: TGTGCCAGCAGCTTACGCGATCGGTGGGCACCAACGATTTTTTTAACTATGAAATACTTC. Protein sequence: CASSLRDRWAPTIFLTMKYF.

The chain employs TRBV6-2 or TRBV6-3 and TRBJ2-3; 11 bases line up with TRBD2. Germline V lookup: CDR1 MNHEY, CDR2 SVGEGT. Trimming took 5 bases from V and 4 from J; bases not matched to a gene: 11. There are 17 residues in the CDR3. The CDR3 is CASSPTLTSGVSDTQYF. CDR3 in DNA: TGTGCCAGCAGTCCGACCCTGACTAGCGGGGTTTCAGATACGCAGTATTTT.

The V and J genes are TRBV15 and TRBJ1-5, with D possibly being TRBD1 (5 bases). The CDR3 contains 15 residues. Germline CDR1 reads LNHNV; CDR2 reads YYDKDF (reference sequence). Trimming left V 0 bases short and J 4 bases short, with 10 bases between. In DNA form, the CDR3 reads TGTGCCACCAGCAGAGATGTTGGGGGAAATCAGCCCCAGCATTTT. Its protein is CATSRDVGGNQPQHF.

This clonotype was seen ten or more times. The chain uses TRBV9 and TRBJ2-3, with a weak D call TRBD1 (7 bases). The CDR3 consists of 15 residues. CDR1 SGDLS and CDR2 YYNGEE come from the germline V gene. Between the trimmed V and J ends, which lost 3 bases and 4 bases, there was a span of 15 bases. The CDR3 sequence: CASSAQGGLADTQYF. The CDR3 DNA reads as TGTGCCAGCAGCGCTCAGGGGGGCCTGGCAGATACGCAGTATTTT.

This chain links TRBV5-6 with TRBJ2-7; 8 bases are a match to TRBD1. Germline CDR1 SGHDT, CDR2 YYEEEE. The CDR3 runs 14 residues. J was trimmed by 7 bases and V by 2 bases; bases with no gene match: 8. The CDR3 region is CASSFQGAPEEQYF. Here the CDR3 DNA reads TGTGCCAGCAGCTTTCAGGGGGCGCCGGAGGAGCAGTACTTC.

This clonotype was recorded a few times. The genes are TRBV20-1 and TRBJ1-1, with TRBD1 matching 7 bases. Trimming removed 5 bases from V and 1 base from J; junction bases left unmatched: 7. This CDR3 is built from 14 residues. The germline CDR1 and CDR2 sequences are DFQATT and SNEGSKA (reference sequence). CDR3 in DNA: TGCAGTGCTGGAGGACAGGCCGGGAACACTGAAGCTTTCTTT. Amino acids: CSAGGQAGNTEAFF.

This clonotype turned up a few times. This rearrangement joins TRBV14 to TRBJ2-7; 9 bases align to TRBD1. After removal of 6 bases from V and 2 bases from J, the junction contained 5 bases not matched to a gene. CDR1 is SGHDN and CDR2 is FVKESK in the germline V gene. CDR3 length equals 14 residues. As DNA, the CDR3 is TGTGCCAGCAGAAAACAGGGGGCAGCCTACGAGCAGTACTTC. It specifies CASRKQGAAYEQYF.

The gene calls are TRBV4-2 and TRBJ1-5; tentatively, D is TRBD1 (6 bases). Trimming took off 0 bases at V and 5 bases at J, with 11 bases between the two ends. This CDR3 is 15 amino acids long. Per the germline V gene, CDR1 is LGHNA and CDR2 is YNFKEQ. The DNA for the CDR3 is TGTGCCAGCAGCCAAGAGTGGTCAGGGGATCAGCCCCAGCATTTT. It specifies CASSQEWSGDQPQHF.

This clonotype was detected ten times or more. V usage is TRBV6-1 and J usage is TRBJ1-4, with 8 bases that match TRBD1. The trim removed 6 bases at V and 8 bases at J, leaving 5 bases unmatched. Germline V gene data show CDR1 as MNHNS and CDR2 as SASEGT. CDR3 length equals 13 residues. In DNA, the CDR3 is TGTGCCAGCAGCAGGGGGCCGGGGGAAAAACTGTTTTTT. Its translation is CASSRGPGEKLFF.

This clonotype was observed at least ten times. The CDR3 nucleotides read TGTGCCAGCAGCTTAGCGAGCGGGTATAGCAATCAGCCCCAGCATTTT. This gives the protein CASSLASGYSNQPQHF. The V gene is TRBV7-8, the J gene TRBJ1-5; D gene uncertain. V was clipped by 0 bases and J by 0 bases, with 9 bases between them. CDR1 is SGHVS, CDR2 FQNEAQ, per germline. CDR3 length: 16 residues.

This clonotype was seen a handful of times. J is TRBJ2-7 and V is TRBV6-2 or TRBV6-3; D may match TRBD1 or TRBD2 (5 bases each). V was clipped by 6 bases and J by 4 bases, with 22 bases between them. The CDR3 loop spans 16 amino acids. Germline loops: CDR1 MNHEY, CDR2 SVGEGT. This CDR3 reads CASSRFRQTGDYEQYF. The CDR3 DNA reads TGTGCCAGCAGCAGATTTAGACAGACCGGGGATTACGAGCAGTACTTC.

This clonotype was counted at least ten times. This rearrangement joins TRBV6-5 to TRBJ1-2; TRBD1 is a possible D gene (5 bases). Germline V gene sequence: CDR1 MNHEY, CDR2 SVGAGI. V was trimmed by 5 bases and J by 3 bases, leaving 10 bases between them. The CDR3 contains 13 residues. DNA for the CDR3: TGTGCCAGCAGTGCAAGACAGTACTATGGCTACACCTTC. Its translation is CASSARQYYGYTF.

This clonotype was counted a few times. In nucleotides, the CDR3 is TGTGCCAGCAGTTTATACTCCGGGACCATCGATGCAGATACGCAGTATTTT. It yields the protein CASSLYSGTIDADTQYF. V and J are TRBV28 and TRBJ2-3; D possibly uses TRBD1 or TRBD2 (5 bases each). The CDR3 is 17 residues long. The ends were cut back, 1 base at V and 4 bases at J, with 18 bases in the middle. Germline V CDR1 and CDR2: MDHEN, SYDVKM.

The chain joins TRBV7-6 to TRBJ2-7; D unclear. Trimming left V 4 bases short and J 2 bases short, with 9 bases between. Germline loops: CDR1 SGHVS, CDR2 FNYEAQ. The CDR3 runs to 13 residues. In DNA form, the CDR3 reads TGTGCCAGCAGCTCGGACGGAGCCTACGAGCAGTACTTC. It specifies CASSSDGAYEQYF.